The rows below give T cell receptor beta chains drawn from one sample of a study of blood T cell repertoires in COVID-19. Clones were sequenced by immunoSEQ multiplex PCR, and TCRdb holds only the in-frame ones, with some missing. The table has about 400,000 clones, around 90% seen once; the top ten hold 2% to 2.5%. Source material: PBMCs or T cells enriched from blood (not recorded which). These receptors were collected from a woman aged 40 to 50 with acute COVID-19. Both conserved end residues are part of each CDR3. Clone sizes are given selectively: once, few, many, or a class where the clone is expanded.

j_call,v_call,clone_size,cdr3_aa
TRBJ1-4,TRBV24-1,NA,CATLSRLATNEKLFF
TRBJ2-3,TRBV10-3,once,CAISEGVVRGTDTQYF
TRBJ1-5,TRBV6-1,once,CASSDQGTHYQPQHF
TRBJ2-5,TRBV27,NA,CASSKTGRETQYF
TRBJ1-4,TRBV11-2,once,CASSPGGGSVMNEKLFF
TRBJ2-3,TRBV4-2,NA,CASSGSGGGGNTQYF
TRBJ2-7,TRBV21-1,once,CASSKVIGELGEQYF
TRBJ2-2,TRBV7-9,NA,CASSPPLGRGRANTGELFF
TRBJ1-2,TRBV24-1,NA,CATSDLPGDGYTF
TRBJ1-2,TRBV27,NA,CASSPSIVDRAYGYTF
TRBJ1-3,TRBV18,NA,CASSPPNIGNTIYF
TRBJ2-1,TRBV9,NA,CASSEDQDFNEQFF
TRBJ2-3,TRBV12-3/TRBV12-4,NA,CASTLGGDTQYF
TRBJ2-5,TRBV5-1,NA,CASSSIGGPGETQYF
TRBJ1-5,TRBV6-5,NA,CASGHNRGQPQHF
TRBJ2-2,TRBV3-1/TRBV3-2,once,CASSRTYGTYSTGELFF
TRBJ1-1,TRBV6-5,NA,CASSFAKSNTEAFF
TRBJ1-5,TRBV6-6,NA,CASQGQGNNQPQHF
TRBJ1-4,TRBV3-1/TRBV3-2,once,CASSRKLTGASNEKLFF
TRBJ1-1,TRBV5-1,few,CASSSLGGKEAFF
TRBJ2-2,TRBV9,NA,CASSVASDSYTGELFF
TRBJ2-2,TRBV30,few,CAWRIQGFGELFF
TRBJ2-1,TRBV5-1,NA,CASSLAGGANEQFF
TRBJ2-5,TRBV30,NA,CAWSSDRGQETQYF
TRBJ1-2,TRBV6-5,NA,CASTDNYGYTF
TRBJ2-7,TRBV18,NA,CASSPVGAGRNYEQYF